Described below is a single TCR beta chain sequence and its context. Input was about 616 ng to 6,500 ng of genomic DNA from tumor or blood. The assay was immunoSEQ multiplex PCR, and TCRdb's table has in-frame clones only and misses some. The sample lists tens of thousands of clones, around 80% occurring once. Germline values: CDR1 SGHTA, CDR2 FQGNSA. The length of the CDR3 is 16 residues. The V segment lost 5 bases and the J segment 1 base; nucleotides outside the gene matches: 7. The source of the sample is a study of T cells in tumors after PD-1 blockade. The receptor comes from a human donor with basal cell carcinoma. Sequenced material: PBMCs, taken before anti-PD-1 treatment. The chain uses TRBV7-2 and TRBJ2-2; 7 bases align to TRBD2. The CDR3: CASSITSDVNTGELFF. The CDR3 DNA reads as TGTGCCAGCAGCATCACTAGCGACGTGAACACCGGGGAGCTGTTTTTT.